This record looks at one T cell receptor (beta chain) sequence and its context. Its antigen is not identified. The source of the sample is a study of siplizumab effects on memory and regulatory T cells. Study-level results: Major contributors to the alloresponse seemed to be naive T cells, which also appeared more diverse than memory cells.

Per individual sample, 80,000 to 100,000 TCR templates were assayed. Some clones are missing from TCRdb's copy, which holds only in-frame ones; the method was immunoSEQ multiplex PCR. The table lists about 100,000 clones, about 91% of them singletons. The CDR3 is 15 amino acids. Germline V gene sequence: CDR1 MNHNS, CDR2 SASEGT. V was cut by 6 bases and J by 4 bases, with 18 bases left in between. What was sequenced was Tregs sorted from blood. The origin of this receptor is a human donor in good health. This chain uses TRBV6-1 with TRBJ1-2, with D possibly matching TRBD1 (6 bases). The CDR3 reads CASREGVASSYGYTF. The CDR3 nucleotides read TGTGCCAGCAGGGAGGGGGTGGCGTCCAGCTATGGCTACACCTTC.